This passage covers 28 T cell receptor beta chains from one sample sequenced in a study of T cell responses to AZD1222 COVID-19 vaccine. The assay was immunoSEQ multiplex PCR, and TCRdb's table has in-frame clones only and misses some. The sample gives around 150,000 clones, 90% to 95% of which show up once; 1.3% is in the top ten. The material was peripheral blood, obtained on day 0 of AZD1222 vaccination. These receptors came from an adult in good health.

J is TRBJ1-2 and V is TRBV18; 7 bases map to TRBD1. Losses at the gene ends were 10 bases for V and 6 bases for J; bases not matched to a gene: 14. The CDR3 sequence is 14 residues long. Germline V lookup: CDR1 KGHSH, CDR2 LQKENI. Written as DNA, the CDR3 is TGTGCCACTACCTTGCGAGACAGGGCTGATGGCTACACCTTC. This sequence encodes CATTLRDRADGYTF.

The chain has TRBV2 and TRBJ2-7; D is unresolved. Trimming shortened V by 7 bases and J by 2 bases, and 15 bases separated the two germline ends. Germline V gives CDR1 SNHLY, CDR2 FYNNEI. The CDR3 extends over 14 amino acids. The CDR3 spells CASNFLGTTYEQYV. In DNA, the CDR3 is TGTGCCAGCAATTTTCTTGGCACCACCTACGAGCAGTACGTC.

J is TRBJ1-2 and V is TRBV28; a weak D match, TRBD1 (5 bases). Germline loops: CDR1 MDHEN, CDR2 SYDVKM. This CDR3 has 16 amino acids. Trimming removed 4 bases at V and 5 bases at J, with 20 bases between. The CDR3 coding sequence is TGTGCCAGCAGTTCGCCCCCGGGACCCACCTCTTATGGCTACACCTTC. Its translation is CASSSPPGPTSYGYTF.

The chain has TRBV7-2 and TRBJ2-2; D unclear. This CDR3 region has 16 residues. CDR1 and CDR2 from the germline V gene are SGHTA and FQGNSA. The V gene lost 2 bases and the J gene lost 7 bases, with 17 bases spanning the gap. The DNA for the CDR3 is TGTGCCAGCAGCTTATCAAGATCAGTACGCGGCGGGGAGCTGTTTTTT. Translating gives CASSLSRSVRGGELFF.

This sequence joins TRBV6-1 and TRBJ2-5; 9 positions match TRBD1. V gave up 2 bases and J gave up 3 bases; unmatched junction bases: 7. Germline lookup yields CDR1 MNHNS and CDR2 SASEGT. This CDR3 is built from 16 residues. The CDR3 DNA reads TGTGCCAGCAGTGAATGGGGACAGGGTTACGAAGAGACCCAGTACTTC. Its protein product is CASSEWGQGYEETQYF.

This clone was found once. The DNA for the CDR3 is TGTGCCAGCAGCCCGAGACTAGCGGGAGGTTATCGGAATGAGCAGTTCTTC. Amino acids: CASSPRLAGGYRNEQFF. The chain is built from TRBV3-1 (or the pseudogene TRBV3-2) and TRBJ2-1; 13 positions agree with TRBD2. Germline V CDR1 and CDR2: LGHDT, YNNKEL (reference sequence). This CDR3 is built from 17 residues. V lost 4 bases, J lost 7 bases, and 10 bases stayed unmatched.

This chain connects TRBV30 to TRBJ1-5; unclear D gene. Deletions cut 1 base from V and 2 bases from J, with 15 bases between. CDR1 GTSNPN and CDR2 SVGIG come from the germline V gene (reference sequence). The CDR3 is made up of 16 amino acids. In nucleotides, the CDR3 is TGTGCCTGGAGTGAACGCCTGGGAGGTGGCAATCAGCCCCAGCATTTT. The encoded protein is CAWSERLGGGNQPQHF.

The chain's CDR3 is CASSAPRGGTDTQYF. CDR3 bases: TGTGCCAGCTCAGCCCCCCGGGGCGGAACAGATACGCAGTATTTT. The rearrangement joins TRBV18 to TRBJ2-3; possibly TRBD1 or TRBD2 for D (5 bases each). Between the trimmed V and J ends, which lost 5 bases and 3 bases, there was a span of 15 bases. The CDR3 contains 15 residues. Germline assignment: CDR1 KGHSH and CDR2 LQKENI.

This clone came up a few times. The chain employs TRBV14 and TRBJ2-5; the match to TRBD1 covers 10 bases. Germline CDR1 is SGHDN and CDR2 is FVKESK. V shed 3 bases and J 6 bases; nucleotides not matched to a gene: 10. The length of the CDR3 is 16 residues. The CDR3 nucleotides read TGTGCCAGCAGCCAGAATCCGGGACAGGGGTTAAAGACCCAGTACTTC. Translation: CASSQNPGQGLKTQYF. Full variable domain (missing parts from reference TRBV14 and TRBJ2-5): EAGVTQFPSHSVIEKGQTVTLRCDPISGHDNLYWYRRVMGKEIKFLLHFVKESKQDESGMPNNRFLAERTGGTYSTLKVQPAELEDSGVYFCASSQNPGQGLKTQYFGPGTRLLVL.

The chain has TRBV7-3 and TRBJ2-5; D possibly corresponds to TRBD2 (7 bases). The V and J ends lost 5 bases and 1 base respectively, with 14 bases between them. In germline, CDR1 is SGHTA, CDR2 FQGTGA. The CDR3 has 15 amino acids. CDR3 coding DNA: TGTGCCAGCAGCCCTGGCGGGGGCTCCCAAGAGACCCAGTACTTC. Translated, it gives CASSPGGGSQETQYF.

V and J are TRBV6-1 and TRBJ1-4; the match to TRBD1 covers 10 bases. Per the germline V gene, CDR1 is MNHNS and CDR2 is SASEGT. The trim removed 7 bases at V and 10 bases at J, leaving 6 bases unmatched. CDR3 length: 13 amino acids. The CDR3 protein is CASNGQGEVKLFF. In nucleotides, the CDR3 is TGTGCCAGCAACGGACAGGGGGAAGTAAAACTGTTTTTT.

The CDR3 coding sequence is TGTGCCAGCAATGGGGGACTAGACCCACTCAATGAGCAGTTCTTC. As protein: CASNGGLDPLNEQFF. The gene calls are TRBV28 and TRBJ2-1; TRBD2 aligns across 8 bases. The V gene's germline CDR1 is MDHEN and CDR2 SYDVKM. The CDR3 length is 15 residues. The J segment lost 6 bases and the V segment lost 7 bases, leaving 11 bases of the junction unmatched.

The chain has TRBV6-5 and TRBJ1-2; no firm D call. V dropped 0 bases and J dropped 2 bases, with 4 bases sitting between them. This CDR3 is 13 amino acids long. Germline lookup yields CDR1 MNHEY and CDR2 SVGAGI. CDR3 in DNA: TGTGCCAGCAGTTACTCAGGAAACTATGGCTACACCTTC. Residues: CASSYSGNYGYTF.

The chain joins TRBV30 to TRBJ2-5; D gene uncertain. Germline V gives CDR1 GTSNPN, CDR2 SVGIG (reference sequence). The CDR3 is 16 amino acids. The germline V and J ends were trimmed by 1 base and 3 bases, with 18 bases remaining between them. In DNA form, the CDR3 reads TGTGCCTGGAGTGGCTGGCAGCCAGAATCAAAAGAGACCCAGTACTTC. Translating gives CAWSGWQPESKETQYF.

This clone appeared once. The chain employs TRBV29-1 and TRBJ1-1; 7 nucleotides line up with TRBD1. The CDR3 sequence is 15 residues long. Germline loops: CDR1 SQVTM, CDR2 ANQGSEA. Unmatched junction bases numbered 11, after V lost 7 bases and J lost 0 bases. CDR3 sequence (DNA): TGCAGCGCCAAACCCGTGGGACAGATGAACACTGAAGCTTTCTTT. Its protein product is CSAKPVGQMNTEAFF.

The V and J genes are TRBV4-1 and TRBJ2-7; 10 bases align to TRBD1. The CDR3 extends over 15 amino acids. V was pared by 8 bases and J by 1 base, with 8 bases of the junction left unmatched. CDR1 and CDR2 (germline): MGHRA, YSYEKL. The CDR3 protein is CASPIKGQGSYEQYV. The CDR3 region has the DNA TGCGCCAGCCCAATTAAGGGACAGGGGTCCTACGAGCAGTACGTC.

The rearrangement links TRBV6-5 to TRBJ2-7; 9 bases agree with TRBD2. In germline, CDR1 is MNHEY, CDR2 SVGAGI. CDR3 length equals 15 residues. The V and J ends lost 6 bases and 2 bases, in that order; junction bases with no gene match: 8. CDR3 nucleotide sequence: TGTGCCAGCAGGATCGCGGGAGGGCTTGCCTACGAGCAGTACGTC. It specifies CASRIAGGLAYEQYV.

The chain recombines TRBV6-2 or TRBV6-3 with TRBJ2-7; possibly TRBD1 for D (5 bases). The CDR3 is 14 amino acids. Germline V gene sequence: CDR1 MNHEY, CDR2 SVGEGT. The germline V and J ends were trimmed by 6 bases and 3 bases, with 15 bases remaining between them. CDR3 region: CASSTPTGNYEQYV. CDR3 nucleotide sequence: TGTGCCAGCAGCACGCCTACAGGAAACTACGAGCAGTACGTC.

The V call is TRBV10-3, the J call TRBJ1-1; 10 nucleotides line up with TRBD1. The CDR3 sequence is 19 residues long. The V gene end was trimmed by 6 bases and the J gene end by 0 bases; junction bases not matched to a gene: 16. Germline V gene sequence: CDR1 ENHRY, CDR2 SYGVKD. Here the CDR3 DNA reads TGTGCCATCAGGAGGGGGCCCGGCGGGACAGGGGTTTTGAACACTGAAGCTTTCTTT. Translation gives CAIRRGPGGTGVLNTEAFF.

The chain is built from TRBV7-3 and TRBJ1-1; no clear D gene. This CDR3 has 13 residues. Looked up from germline, CDR1 is SGHTA and CDR2 is FQGTGA. V was shortened by 1 base and J by 1 base, with 4 bases between the two germline ends. CDR3 sequence (DNA): TGTGCCAGCAGCTTAAGAGCGAACACTGAAGCTTTCTTT. It codes for CASSLRANTEAFF.

The chain carries TRBV7-9 and TRBJ2-3, with D maybe TRBD1 (5 bases). The CDR3 has 17 amino acids. Germline-derived CDR1 and CDR2 are SEHNR and FQNEAQ (reference sequence). The V gene lost 4 bases and the J gene lost 2 bases, with 19 bases spanning the gap. The CDR3 region is CASSSPLSRGITDTQYF. The CDR3 DNA reads TGTGCCAGCAGCTCCCCCTTGAGTAGGGGCATCACAGATACGCAGTATTTT.

This rearrangement joins TRBV7-9 to TRBJ1-6; 7 bases fit TRBD1. The CDR3 consists of 13 residues. Germline assignment: CDR1 SEHNR and CDR2 FQNEAQ (reference sequence). Trimming at V came to 1 base and at J to 10 bases, leaving 1 base not matched to a gene. As DNA, the CDR3 is TGTGCCAGCAGCTTAGAAGGGGGCTCACCCCTCCACTTT. Protein product: CASSLEGGSPLHF. Based on the CDR3 plus reference TRBV7-9 and TRBJ1-6, the full variable domain is DTGVSQNPRHKITKRGQNVTFRCDPISEHNRLYWYRQTLGQGPEFLTYFQNEAQLEKSRLLSDRFSAERPKGSFSTLEIQRTEQGDSAMYLCASSLEGGSPLHFGNGTRLTVT.

The rearrangement uses TRBV2 and TRBJ2-3; TRBD2 matches 7 bases. The CDR3 loop spans 15 amino acids. The germline V gene encodes CDR1 SNHLY and CDR2 FYNNEI. The J segment lost 4 bases and the V segment lost 6 bases, leaving 10 bases of the junction unmatched. CDR3 sequence (DNA): TGTGCCAGCAGGGTCCATGGGGGGAGGGCAGATACGCAGTATTTT. Translating gives CASRVHGGRADTQYF. The full variable domain, its missing parts supplied by reference TRBV2 and TRBJ2-3, is EPEVTQTPSHQVTQMGQEVILRCVPISNHLYFYWYRQILGQKVEFLVSFYNNEISEKSEIFDDQFSVERPDGSNFTLKIRSTKLEDSAMYFCASRVHGGRADTQYFGPGTRLTVL.

The chain combines TRBV30 with TRBJ1-1; possibly TRBD1 for D (5 bases). V was cut by 0 bases and J by 0 bases, with 14 bases left in between. The CDR3 totals 16 residues. Germline assignment: CDR1 GTSNPN and CDR2 SVGIG (reference sequence). The CDR3 protein is CAWSVIGGFMNTEAFF. CDR3 sequence (DNA): TGTGCCTGGAGTGTTATTGGGGGGTTCATGAACACTGAAGCTTTCTTT. Based on the CDR3 plus reference TRBV30 and TRBJ1-1, the full variable domain is SQTIHQWPATLVQPVGSPLSLECTVEGTSNPNLYWYRQAAGRGLQLLFYSVGIGQISSEVPQNLSASRPQDRQFILSSKKLLLSDSGFYLCAWSVIGGFMNTEAFFGQGTRLTVV.

A single count supports this clone. The gene calls are TRBV7-2 and TRBJ1-1; possibly TRBD1 for D (5 bases). The CDR3 covers 17 residues. Trimming removed 2 bases from V and 1 base from J, with 17 bases in between. Germline V lookup: CDR1 SGHTA, CDR2 FQGNSA. CDR3 DNA sequence: TGTGCCAGCAGCTTACGTATGGGGTATGACAGGAACACTGAAGCTTTCTTT. Translating it yields CASSLRMGYDRNTEAFF.

The chain has TRBV6-1 and TRBJ2-6, with no clear D. There are 15 residues in the CDR3. The V gene lost 2 bases and the J gene lost 5 bases, with 10 bases spanning the gap. Germline loops: CDR1 MNHNS, CDR2 SASEGT. The CDR3 sequence: CASSEMGSRANVLTF. Written as DNA, the CDR3 is TGTGCCAGCAGTGAAATGGGGTCTCGGGCCAACGTCCTGACTTTC.

This chain connects TRBV12-3 or TRBV12-4 to TRBJ2-1; D gene ambiguous. CDR3 length: 12 amino acids. With 2 bases removed from V and 9 bases from J, the gap between germline ends came to 8 bases. The CDR3: CASSLFLSEQFF. The CDR3 bases are TGTGCCAGCAGTTTATTCCTAAGTGAGCAGTTCTTC.

The genes are TRBV2 and TRBJ2-2, with D perhaps TRBD1 or TRBD2 (5 bases each). The CDR3 is 14 amino acids. Trimming cost V 8 bases and J 6 bases, with 16 bases left between them. Germline V CDR1 and CDR2: SNHLY, FYNNEI. CDR3 DNA sequence: TGTGCCAGCGGGAGAGGGGTAATTTCCGGGGAGCTGTTTTTT. This codes for CASGRGVISGELFF.